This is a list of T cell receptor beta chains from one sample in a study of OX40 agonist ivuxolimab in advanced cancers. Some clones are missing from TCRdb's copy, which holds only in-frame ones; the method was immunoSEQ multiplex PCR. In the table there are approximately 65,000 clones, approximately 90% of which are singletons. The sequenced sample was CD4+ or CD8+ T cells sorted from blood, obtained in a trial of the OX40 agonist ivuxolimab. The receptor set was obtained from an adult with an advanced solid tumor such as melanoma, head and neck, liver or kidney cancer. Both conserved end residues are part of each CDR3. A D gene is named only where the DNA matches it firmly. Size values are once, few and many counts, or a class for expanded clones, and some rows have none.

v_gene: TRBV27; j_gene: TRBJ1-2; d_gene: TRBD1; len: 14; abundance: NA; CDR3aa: CASSLRQGVYGYTF; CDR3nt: TGTGCCAGCAGTTTAAGACAGGGAGTCTATGGCTACACCTTC
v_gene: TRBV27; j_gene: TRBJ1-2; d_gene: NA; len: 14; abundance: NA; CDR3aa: CASRQSGVGYGYTF; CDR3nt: TGTGCCAGCAGACAAAGCGGGGTTGGCTATGGCTACACCTTC
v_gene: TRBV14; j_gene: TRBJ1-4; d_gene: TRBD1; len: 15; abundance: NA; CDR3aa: CASSSRTGSNEKLFF; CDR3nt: TGTGCCAGCAGCTCCCGGACAGGGTCGAATGAAAAACTGTTTTTT
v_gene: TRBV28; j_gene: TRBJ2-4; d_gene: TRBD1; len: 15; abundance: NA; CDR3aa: CASSSSRQGAIIQYF; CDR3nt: TGTGCCAGCAGTTCATCACGACAGGGGGCAATCATTCAGTACTTC
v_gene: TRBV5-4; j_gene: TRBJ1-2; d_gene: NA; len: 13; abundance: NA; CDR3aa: CASSLEQSSGYTF; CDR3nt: TGTGCCAGCAGCTTGGAACAGTCTAGCGGCTACACCTTC
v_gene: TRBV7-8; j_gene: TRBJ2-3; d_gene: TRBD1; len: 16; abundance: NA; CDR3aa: CASSAAGTGFTDTQYF; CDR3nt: TGTGCCAGCAGCGCAGCCGGGACAGGGTTCACAGATACGCAGTATTTT
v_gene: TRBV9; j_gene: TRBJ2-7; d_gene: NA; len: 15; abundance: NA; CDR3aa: CASSVEPLVSNEQYF; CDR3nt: TGTGCCAGCAGCGTAGAGCCTCTAGTCTCAAACGAGCAGTACTTC
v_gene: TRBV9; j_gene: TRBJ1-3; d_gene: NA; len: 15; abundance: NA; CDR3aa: CASSVNLLPKNTIYF; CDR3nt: TGTGCCAGCAGCGTAAACCTTCTCCCTAAAAACACCATATATTTT
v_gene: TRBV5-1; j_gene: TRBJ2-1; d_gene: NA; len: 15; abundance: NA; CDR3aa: CASSGSGGGINEQFF; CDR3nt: TGCGCCAGCAGCGGGTCTGGGGGCGGGATAAATGAGCAGTTCTTC
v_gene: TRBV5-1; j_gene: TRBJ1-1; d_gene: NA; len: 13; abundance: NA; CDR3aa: CASSGQGNTEAFF; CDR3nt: TGCGCCAGCAGCGGCCAGGGGAACACTGAAGCTTTCTTT
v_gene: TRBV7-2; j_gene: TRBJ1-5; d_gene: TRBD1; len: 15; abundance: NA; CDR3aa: CASSSIGQGNQPQHF; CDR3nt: TGTGCCAGCAGCTCAATCGGACAGGGAAATCAGCCCCAGCATTTT
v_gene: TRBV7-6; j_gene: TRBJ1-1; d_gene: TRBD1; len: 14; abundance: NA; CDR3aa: CASSSRATGGAAFF; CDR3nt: TGTGCCAGCAGCTCCCGGGCCACAGGGGGCGCAGCTTTCTTT
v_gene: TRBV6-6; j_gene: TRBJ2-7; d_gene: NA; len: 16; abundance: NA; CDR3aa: CASSHPDMGGSYEQYF; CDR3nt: TGTGCCAGCAGTCACCCGGACATGGGCGGGTCCTACGAGCAGTACTTC
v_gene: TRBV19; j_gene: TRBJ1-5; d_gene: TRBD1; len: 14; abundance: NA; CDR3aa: CATEQGASNQPQHF; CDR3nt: TGTGCCACTGAGCAGGGGGCGAGCAATCAGCCCCAGCATTTT
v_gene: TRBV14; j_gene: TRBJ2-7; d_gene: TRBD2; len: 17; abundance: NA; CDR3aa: CASSLYLGLAGSYEQYF; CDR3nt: TGTGCCAGCAGCTTGTACTTGGGACTAGCGGGATCCTACGAGCAGTACTTC
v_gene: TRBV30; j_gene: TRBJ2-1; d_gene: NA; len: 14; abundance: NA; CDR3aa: CAWRGQSSYNEQFF; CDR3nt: TGTGCCTGGAGAGGTCAAAGCTCCTACAATGAGCAGTTCTTC
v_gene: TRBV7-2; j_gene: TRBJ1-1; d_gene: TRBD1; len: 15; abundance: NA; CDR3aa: CASSLDYRGYTEAFF; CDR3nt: TGTGCCAGCAGCTTAGATTACAGGGGCTACACTGAAGCTTTCTTT
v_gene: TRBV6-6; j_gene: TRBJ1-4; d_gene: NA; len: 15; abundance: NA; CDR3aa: CASSSQAATNEKLFF; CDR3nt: TGTGCCAGCAGTTCCCAGGCAGCAACTAATGAAAAACTGTTTTTT
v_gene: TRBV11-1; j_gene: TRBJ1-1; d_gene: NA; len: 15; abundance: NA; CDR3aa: CASSSNSLRNTEAFF; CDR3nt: TGTGCCAGCAGCTCTAATTCGTTAAGGAACACTGAAGCTTTCTTT
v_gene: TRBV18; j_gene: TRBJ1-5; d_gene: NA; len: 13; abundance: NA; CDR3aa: CASSTDSNQPQHF; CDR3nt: TGTGCCAGCTCGACAGATAGCAATCAGCCCCAGCATTTT
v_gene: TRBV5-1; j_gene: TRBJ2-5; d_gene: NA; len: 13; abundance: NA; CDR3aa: CASSLEVQETQYF; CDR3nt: TGCGCCAGCAGCTTGGAGGTACAAGAGACCCAGTACTTC
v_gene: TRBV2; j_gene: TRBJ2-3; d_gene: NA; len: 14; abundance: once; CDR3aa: CASSAAGSTDTQYF; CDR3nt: TGTGCCAGCAGTGCGGCAGGGAGCACAGATACGCAGTATTTT
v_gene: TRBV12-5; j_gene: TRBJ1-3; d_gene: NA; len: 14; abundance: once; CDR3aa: CASTAPSSGNTIYF; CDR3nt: TGTGCTAGTACGGCCCCTAGCTCTGGAAACACCATATATTTT
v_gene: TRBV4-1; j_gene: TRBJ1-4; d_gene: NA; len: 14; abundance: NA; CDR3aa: CASNRRGLNEKLFF; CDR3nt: TGCGCCAGCAACCGCCGGGGCCTTAATGAAAAACTGTTTTTT
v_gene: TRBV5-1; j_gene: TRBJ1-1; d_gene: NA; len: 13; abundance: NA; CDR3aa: CASSLQGNTEAFF; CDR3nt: TGCGCCAGCAGCTTACAGGGGAACACTGAAGCTTTCTTT
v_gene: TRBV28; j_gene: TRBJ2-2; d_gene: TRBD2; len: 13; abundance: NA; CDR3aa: CASAGRGGGELFF; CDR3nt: TGTGCCAGCGCCGGGAGGGGGGGCGGGGAGCTGTTTTTT
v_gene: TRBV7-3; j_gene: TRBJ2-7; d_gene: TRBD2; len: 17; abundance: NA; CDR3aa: CASSAFFTSGSRYEQYF; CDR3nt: TGTGCCAGCAGCGCCTTTTTCACTAGCGGGAGTAGGTACGAGCAGTACTTC
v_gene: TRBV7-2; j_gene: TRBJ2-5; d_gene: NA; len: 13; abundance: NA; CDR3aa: CASSLGLKETQYF; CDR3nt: TGTGCCAGCAGCTTAGGACTTAAAGAGACCCAGTACTTC
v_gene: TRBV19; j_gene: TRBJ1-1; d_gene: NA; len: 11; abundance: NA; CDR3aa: CASSIGFEAFF; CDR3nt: TGTGCCAGTAGTATAGGCTTTGAAGCTTTCTTT
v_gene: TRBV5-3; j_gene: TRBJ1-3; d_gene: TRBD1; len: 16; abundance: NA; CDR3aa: CARSPRTGGCGNTIYF; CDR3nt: TGTGCCAGAAGCCCACGGACAGGGGGCTGTGGAAACACCATATATTTT
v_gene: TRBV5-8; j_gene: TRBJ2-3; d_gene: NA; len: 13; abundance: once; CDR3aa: CASSLRDIHTQYF; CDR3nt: TGTGCCAGCAGCCTCCGGGACATTCATACGCAGTATTTT
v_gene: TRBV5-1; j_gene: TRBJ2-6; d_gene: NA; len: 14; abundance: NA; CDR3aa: CASIDSSGANVLTF; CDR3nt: TGCGCCAGCATCGATAGCTCTGGGGCCAACGTCCTGACTTTC
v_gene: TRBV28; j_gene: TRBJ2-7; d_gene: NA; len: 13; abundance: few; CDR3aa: CASSPQSRREQYF; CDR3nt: TGTGCCAGCAGTCCACAATCGCGAAGAGAGCAGTACTTC
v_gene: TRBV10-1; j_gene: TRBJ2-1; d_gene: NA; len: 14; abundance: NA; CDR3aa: CASSESGPHNEQFF; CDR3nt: TGCGCCAGCAGTGAGTCGGGGCCTCACAATGAGCAGTTCTTC
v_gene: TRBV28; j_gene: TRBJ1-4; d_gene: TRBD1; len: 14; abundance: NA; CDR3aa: CASSFGQGREKLFF; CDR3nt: TGTGCCAGCAGTTTTGGACAGGGTAGGGAAAAACTGTTTTTT
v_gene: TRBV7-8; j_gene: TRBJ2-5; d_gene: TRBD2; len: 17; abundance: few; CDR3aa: CASSSDAGLAGRETQYF; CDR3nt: TGTGCCAGCAGCTCCGACGCTGGACTAGCGGGAAGGGAGACCCAGTACTTC
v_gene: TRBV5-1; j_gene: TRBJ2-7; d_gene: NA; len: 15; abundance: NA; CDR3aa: CASSPNGGNYDEQYF; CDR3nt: TGCGCCAGCAGCCCGAATGGGGGGAATTATGACGAGCAGTACTTC
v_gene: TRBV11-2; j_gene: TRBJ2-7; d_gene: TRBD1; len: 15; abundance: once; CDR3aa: CASSETGTGAYEQYF; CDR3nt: TGTGCCAGCAGCGAAACCGGGACAGGAGCCTACGAGCAGTACTTC
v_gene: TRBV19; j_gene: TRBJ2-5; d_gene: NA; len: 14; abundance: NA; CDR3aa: CASREGTSGETQYF; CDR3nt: TGTGCCAGTAGAGAGGGGACATCGGGAGAGACCCAGTACTTC
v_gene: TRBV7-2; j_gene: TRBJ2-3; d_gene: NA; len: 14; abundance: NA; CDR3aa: CASSPGRSPDTQYF; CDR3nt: TGTGCCAGCAGCCCCGGTCGTAGCCCAGATACGCAGTATTTT
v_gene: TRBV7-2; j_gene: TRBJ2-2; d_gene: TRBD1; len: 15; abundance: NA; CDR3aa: CASSLRTGWAGELFF; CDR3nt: TGTGCCAGCAGCCTGCGGACAGGGTGGGCCGGGGAGCTGTTTTTT
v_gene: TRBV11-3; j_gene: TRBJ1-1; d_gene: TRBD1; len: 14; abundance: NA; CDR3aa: CASSLDRPGTEAFF; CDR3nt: TGTGCCAGCAGCCTGGACAGGCCGGGCACTGAAGCTTTCTTT
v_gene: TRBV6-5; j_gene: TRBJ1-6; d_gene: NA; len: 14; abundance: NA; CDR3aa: CASRDVPYNSPLHF; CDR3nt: TGTGCCAGCAGGGATGTCCCCTATAATTCACCCCTCCACTTT
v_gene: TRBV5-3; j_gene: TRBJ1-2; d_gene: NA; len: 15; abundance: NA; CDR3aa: CASSSSRTANYGYTF; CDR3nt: TGTGCCAGCAGCTCTTCCCGGACAGCTAACTATGGCTACACCTTC
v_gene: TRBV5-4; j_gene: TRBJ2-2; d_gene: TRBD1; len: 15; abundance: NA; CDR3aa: CASSSGQGHTGELFF; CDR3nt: TGTGCCAGCAGCTCGGGACAGGGCCACACCGGGGAGCTGTTTTTT
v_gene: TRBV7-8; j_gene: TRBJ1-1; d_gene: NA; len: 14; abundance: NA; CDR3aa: CASSLEAANTEAFF; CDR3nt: TGTGCCAGCAGCTTAGAGGCAGCGAACACTGAAGCTTTCTTT
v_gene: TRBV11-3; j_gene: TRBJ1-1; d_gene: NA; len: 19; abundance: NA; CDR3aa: CASSLFGGGGRTMNTEAFF; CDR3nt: TGTGCCAGCAGCTTATTTGGGGGGGGCGGGAGAACTATGAACACTGAAGCTTTCTTT
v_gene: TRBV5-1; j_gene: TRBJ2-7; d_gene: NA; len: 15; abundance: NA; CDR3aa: CASSPGAGNTYEQYF; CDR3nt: TGCGCCAGCAGCCCCGGGGCAGGGAATACCTACGAGCAGTACTTC
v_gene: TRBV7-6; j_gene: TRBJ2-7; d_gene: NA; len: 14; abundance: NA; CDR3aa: CASSLTGNGYEQYF; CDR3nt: TGTGCCAGCAGCTTAACCGGGAACGGCTACGAGCAGTACTTC
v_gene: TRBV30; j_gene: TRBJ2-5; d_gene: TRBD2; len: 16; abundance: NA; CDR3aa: CALTGLAGVGQETQYF; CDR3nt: TGTGCCTTAACGGGACTAGCGGGAGTGGGCCAAGAGACCCAGTACTTC
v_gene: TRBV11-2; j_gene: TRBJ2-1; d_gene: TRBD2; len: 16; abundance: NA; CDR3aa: CASSLDGGRAYNEQFF; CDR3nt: TGTGCCAGCAGCTTAGACGGCGGGAGGGCCTACAATGAGCAGTTCTTC
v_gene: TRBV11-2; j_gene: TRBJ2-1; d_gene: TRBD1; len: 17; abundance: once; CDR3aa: CASSLDFNRGVHNEQFF; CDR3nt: TGTGCCAGCAGCTTAGATTTTAACAGGGGAGTACACAATGAGCAGTTCTTC
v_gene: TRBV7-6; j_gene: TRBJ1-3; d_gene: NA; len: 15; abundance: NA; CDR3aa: CASSLARGGGNTIYF; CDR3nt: TGTGCCAGCAGCTTAGCACGGGGTGGTGGAAACACCATATATTTT
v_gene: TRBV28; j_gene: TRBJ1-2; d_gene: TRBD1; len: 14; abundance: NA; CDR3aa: CASRDRGRGYGYTF; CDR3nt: TGTGCCAGCCGCGACAGGGGGAGAGGGTATGGCTACACCTTC
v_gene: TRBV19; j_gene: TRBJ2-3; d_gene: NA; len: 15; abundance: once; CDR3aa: CASSPPSPLVDTQYF; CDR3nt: TGTGCCAGTAGCCCTCCATCGCCACTAGTAGATACGCAGTATTTT
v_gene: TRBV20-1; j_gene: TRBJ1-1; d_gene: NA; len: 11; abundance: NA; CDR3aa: CSARRGGEAFF; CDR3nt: TGCAGTGCTAGGCGTGGGGGTGAAGCTTTCTTT
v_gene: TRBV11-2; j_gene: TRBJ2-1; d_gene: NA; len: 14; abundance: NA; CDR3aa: CASSLPSLGREQFF; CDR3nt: TGTGCCAGCAGCTTACCAAGTCTTGGGCGTGAGCAGTTCTTC
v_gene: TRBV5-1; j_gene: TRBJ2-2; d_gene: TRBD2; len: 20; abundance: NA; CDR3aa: CASSLAVSGTSGRVAGELFF; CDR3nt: TGCGCCAGCAGCTTGGCGGTCTCCGGGACTAGCGGGAGAGTGGCCGGGGAGCTGTTTTTT
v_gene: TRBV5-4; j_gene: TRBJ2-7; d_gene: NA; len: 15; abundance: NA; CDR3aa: CASSLPRTASNEQYF; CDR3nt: TGTGCCAGCAGCTTGCCCCGGACAGCATCGAACGAGCAGTACTTC